The present T cell receptor (beta chain) was sequenced within a study of T cells in localized non-small cell lung cancer. V was trimmed by 5 bases and J by 8 bases, leaving 21 bases between them. The CDR3 covers 15 residues. Germline assignment: CDR1 SGHNT and CDR2 YENEEA. Profiled with immunoSEQ multiplex PCR; TCRdb holds only in-frame clones, not every one. The sample has 1,200 to 1,500 clones, 24% seen once. This clone has only a few counts. The rearrangement joins TRBV11-3 to TRBJ1-2, with D perhaps matching TRBD1 (5 bases). This receptor was identified in a male donor aged 60 or over with stage II lung adenocarcinoma. This specimen consisted of lung tumor tissue, obtained before any cancer treatment. The CDR3 DNA reads TGTGCCAGCAGCCAAGGCGGGGGGAATACGGAGGGCTACACCTTC. It specifies CASSQGGGNTEGYTF.